One sample yielded the 23 T cell receptor beta chains listed below, sequenced in a study of blood T cell repertoires in COVID-19. Sequenced by immunoSEQ multiplex PCR; TCRdb stores in-frame clones only, minus some. The data show hundreds of thousands of clones, with approximately 87% seen just once and 3% to 3.5% held by the top ten. Sequencing used PBMCs or T cells enriched from blood (not recorded which). These receptors all stem from a woman between 45 and 60 years old in a cohort exposed to, infected with or recovered from COVID-19 (not recorded which).

Concerning this clone: One end of the junction fails to match germline, which may point to a read error. The V and J genes are TRBV2 and TRBJ1-2, with D tentatively TRBD1 (5 bases). This CDR3 has 13 residues. The germline gives CDR1 SNHLY, CDR2 FYNNEI. DNA for the CDR3: TGTGCCAGCAGGGAAGGGGAGACCAGGGGCTACACCTTC. It yields the protein CASREGETRGYTF.

The chain recombines TRBV4-3 with TRBJ2-6; D uncertain. V shed 0 bases and J shed 0 bases, with 6 bases lying between them. This CDR3 has 16 residues. Germline values: CDR1 LGHNA, CDR2 YSLEER. The DNA of the CDR3 is TGCGCCAGCAGCCAAGATCTAGGCTCTGGGGCCAACGTCCTGACTTTC. This gives the protein CASSQDLGSGANVLTF.

This clone was seen once. The V gene is TRBV5-5, the J gene TRBJ1-2, with D uncertain. The germline V gene has CDR1 SGHKS and CDR2 YYEKEE (reference sequence). Trimming pared 0 bases from V and 0 bases from J, leaving 6 bases between. The CDR3 consists of 14 residues. CDR3 amino acids: CASSLDRSNYGYTF. DNA of the CDR3: TGTGCCAGCAGCTTGGATCGGTCTAACTATGGCTACACCTTC.

This clone was observed a handful of times. The sample contains more than one DNA sequence encoding this CDR3. The genes are TRBV5-1 and TRBJ2-3; D uncertain. The germline CDR1 and CDR2 sequences are SGHRS and YFSETQ. Between the trimmed V and J ends, which lost 2 bases and 0 bases, there was a span of 7 bases. CDR3 size: 14 residues. This CDR3 reads CASSFGPSTDTQYF. Written as DNA, the CDR3 is TGCGCCAGCAGCTTTGGGCCAAGCACAGATACGCAGTATTTT.

This clone was counted a few times. V gene TRBV30 combines with J gene TRBJ1-2; 7 bases are a match to TRBD1. Germline values: CDR1 GTSNPN, CDR2 SVGIG (reference sequence). The CDR3 consists of 17 residues. The V and J ends lost 1 base and 4 bases, in that order; junction bases with no gene match: 15. The DNA for the CDR3 is TGTGCCTGGAGTGGAAAGACAGGGTCCCGGGGTAGCTATGGCTACACCTTC. This sequence encodes CAWSGKTGSRGSYGYTF.

This chain connects TRBV6-4 to TRBJ2-2; D may be TRBD1 (6 bases). Germline loops: CDR1 MRHNA, CDR2 SNTAGT. The CDR3 loop spans 17 amino acids. V was trimmed by 6 bases and J by 5 bases, leaving 22 bases between them. CDR3 DNA sequence: TGTGCCAGCAGAAGTGAAGGGAAACAGGGTAGTACCGGGGAGCTGTTTTTT. It encodes CASRSEGKQGSTGELFF.

V is TRBV6-2 or TRBV6-3 and J is TRBJ1-2; D is unclear. CDR3 length: 21 residues. Trimming took off 4 bases at V and 1 base at J, with 31 bases between the two ends. Germline CDR1 MNHEY, CDR2 SVGEGT. CDR3 coding DNA: TGTGCCAGCAGTTTCCTGTCTTTTGAAATCGGGGAGGAAGATCTTAACTATGGCTACACCTTC. It yields the protein CASSFLSFEIGEEDLNYGYTF.

CDR3 region: CAWSRGFHEQYF. Written as DNA, the CDR3 is TGTGCCTGGAGTAGGGGATTCCACGAGCAGTACTTC. V is TRBV30 and J is TRBJ2-7, with D possibly being TRBD1 (5 bases). Trimming removed 2 bases from V and 5 bases from J, with 10 bases in between. The CDR3 covers 12 residues. CDR1 is GTSNPN, CDR2 SVGIG, per germline (reference sequence). The full variable domain, with the rest looked up from reference TRBV30 and TRBJ2-7, is SQTIHQWPATLVQPVGSPLSLECTVEGTSNPNLYWYRQAAGRGLQLLFYSVGIGQISSEVPQNLSASRPQDRQFILSSKKLLLSDSGFYLCAWSRGFHEQYFGPGTRLTVT.

The V and J genes are TRBV29-1 and TRBJ1-1; D might be TRBD1 (5 bases). CDR3 length: 11 amino acids. From germline, CDR1 is SQVTM and CDR2 ANQGSEA. Between the trimmed V and J ends, which lost 6 bases and 13 bases, there was a span of 18 bases. The CDR3 nucleotides read TGCAGCGTGGATAGGGGTGAGGTTGATTTCTTT. Amino acid sequence: CSVDRGEVDFF.

V gene TRBV19 combines with J gene TRBJ2-3, with TRBD2 matching 9 bases. The germline V gene has CDR1 LNHDA and CDR2 SQIVND (reference sequence). CDR3 size: 13 residues. With V trimmed by 10 bases and J by 2 bases, 4 bases remained unmatched. CDR3 amino acids: CATRLADTDTQYF. The CDR3 nucleotides are TGTGCCACCCGACTAGCGGACACAGATACGCAGTATTTT.

CDR3 amino acids: CASSQNRNSEGYTF. The CDR3 bases are TGTGCCAGCTCCCAAAACAGGAATTCTGAGGGCTACACCTTC. The gene calls are TRBV18 and TRBJ1-2; TRBD1 might be the D (5 bases). This CDR3 is 14 amino acids long. V lost 6 bases and J 8 bases, leaving 19 bases between the germline ends. CDR1 KGHSH and CDR2 LQKENI come from the germline V gene. The variable domain in full, completed from reference TRBV18 and TRBJ1-2, reads NAGVMQNPRHLVRRRGQEARLRCSPMKGHSHVYWYRQLPEEGLKFMVYLQKENIIDESGMPKERFSAEFPKEGPSILRIQQVVRGDSAAYFCASSQNRNSEGYTFGSGTRLTVV.

The gene calls are TRBV18 and TRBJ2-2, with 7 bases that match TRBD1. V lost 4 bases to trimming and J lost 7 bases; unmatched junction nucleotides: 9. The CDR3 contains 15 residues. Germline-derived CDR1 and CDR2 are KGHSH and LQKENI. This CDR3 is CASSRTGPRGGELFF. The CDR3 coding sequence is TGTGCCAGCTCACGGACAGGCCCCCGGGGCGGGGAGCTGTTTTTT.

The chain couples TRBV19 to TRBJ1-2, with TRBD1 matching over 7 bases. V gave up 0 bases and J gave up 2 bases; unmatched junction bases: 3. The germline gives CDR1 LNHDA, CDR2 SQIVND (reference sequence). This CDR3 is 15 amino acids long. The CDR3 region is CASSIEGTANYGYTF. The CDR3 nucleotides read TGTGCCAGTAGTATAGAGGGGACAGCAAACTATGGCTACACCTTC.

The chain joins TRBV2 to TRBJ1-6; no clear D. This CDR3 has 14 amino acids. Germline V gives CDR1 SNHLY, CDR2 FYNNEI. V was clipped by 6 bases and J by 9 bases, with 15 bases between them. CDR3 amino acids: CASSRGISTSPLHF. The CDR3 DNA reads as TGTGCCAGCAGCAGAGGCATCTCCACTTCACCCCTCCACTTT.

The J gene is TRBJ2-5, the V gene TRBV4-2; TRBD2 matches 11 bases. Germline V gene sequence: CDR1 LGHNA, CDR2 YNFKEQ. CDR3 length: 16 residues. Unmatched junction bases numbered 2, after V lost 1 base and J lost 1 base. The CDR3 spells CASSQAGTSGQETQYF. The CDR3 DNA sequence: TGTGCCAGCAGCCAAGCCGGGACTAGCGGCCAAGAGACCCAGTACTTC.

As concerns this clone: This specimen includes other DNA sequences encoding the same CDR3. The rearrangement joins TRBV7-9 to TRBJ1-6; the D gene is possibly TRBD1 (6 bases). This CDR3 has 15 residues. CDR1 and CDR2 from the germline V gene are SEHNR and FQNEAQ (reference sequence). Trimming removed 0 bases at V and 7 bases at J, with 10 bases between. CDR3 loop: CASSLASGVNSPLHF. In DNA, the CDR3 is TGTGCCAGCAGCTTAGCCTCAGGGGTAAATTCACCCCTCCACTTT.

The chain recombines TRBV19 with TRBJ1-5; possible D gene TRBD1, 5 bases. The germline V gene encodes CDR1 LNHDA and CDR2 SQIVND (reference sequence). The V end was cut by 6 bases, the J end by 9 bases, with 18 bases between. CDR3 length equals 14 residues. The CDR3: CASREGLRIGPQHF. The CDR3 nucleotides are TGTGCCAGTAGGGAGGGACTGCGGATAGGGCCCCAGCATTTT.

The J gene is TRBJ1-4, the V gene TRBV7-9, with D possibly being TRBD1 (5 bases). CDR1 SEHNR and CDR2 FQNEAQ come from the germline V gene (reference sequence). Trimming cost V 5 bases and J 3 bases, with 13 bases left between them. This CDR3 region has 15 residues. The CDR3 sequence: CASSKPGSSNEKLFF. CDR3 nucleotide sequence: TGTGCCAGCAGCAAGCCAGGGTCTTCTAATGAAAAACTGTTTTTT.

V is TRBV12-3 or TRBV12-4 and J is TRBJ1-2; no clear D gene. CDR3 length: 13 residues. The V end lost 6 bases, the J end lost 9 bases, and 17 bases lay between the germline ends. In DNA, the CDR3 is TGTGCCAGCAGCACATCCATCCCCATGAGCTACACCTTC. This encodes CASSTSIPMSYTF.

The chain recombines TRBV4-3 with TRBJ2-5; TRBD2 aligns across 10 bases. This CDR3 contains 17 residues. Germline V CDR1 and CDR2: LGHNA, YSLEER. V trimming: 0 bases; J trimming: 4 bases; junction bases outside the gene matches: 8. The CDR3 sequence: CASSQDIKRGGRETQYF. CDR3 in DNA: TGCGCCAGCAGCCAAGATATCAAGCGGGGGGGCCGAGAGACCCAGTACTTC.

The chain carries TRBV29-1 and TRBJ2-1; a weak D match, TRBD1 (6 bases). The germline V gene encodes CDR1 SQVTM and CDR2 ANQGSEA. The CDR3 extends over 12 amino acids. V lost 8 bases to trimming and J lost 4 bases, with 12 bases between them. The DNA of the CDR3 is TGCAGCATCGACAGGACTTACAATGAGCAGTTCTTC. Protein: CSIDRTYNEQFF.

CDR3 residues: CASSTRRSQFHTEAFF. The DNA for the CDR3 is TGCGCCAGCAGCACACGCAGGTCCCAATTCCACACTGAAGCTTTCTTT. The chain is built from TRBV4-3 and TRBJ1-1; D gene ambiguous. This CDR3 spans 16 amino acids. Germline CDR1 and CDR2: LGHNA and YSLEER. Trimming left V 5 bases short and J 3 bases short, with 19 bases between.

About this clone itself: Germline and junction disagree at one end, which may indicate a read error. The CDR3 DNA follows: TGCCATCAATCGCCCGGGACAGGGCCTTGGGGCACTGAAGCTTTCTTT. Residues: CHQSPGTGPWGTEAFF. The rearrangement uses TRBV10-3 and TRBJ1-1, with 9 bases matching TRBD1. The germline gives CDR1 ENHRY, CDR2 SYGVKD. This CDR3 spans 16 amino acids.